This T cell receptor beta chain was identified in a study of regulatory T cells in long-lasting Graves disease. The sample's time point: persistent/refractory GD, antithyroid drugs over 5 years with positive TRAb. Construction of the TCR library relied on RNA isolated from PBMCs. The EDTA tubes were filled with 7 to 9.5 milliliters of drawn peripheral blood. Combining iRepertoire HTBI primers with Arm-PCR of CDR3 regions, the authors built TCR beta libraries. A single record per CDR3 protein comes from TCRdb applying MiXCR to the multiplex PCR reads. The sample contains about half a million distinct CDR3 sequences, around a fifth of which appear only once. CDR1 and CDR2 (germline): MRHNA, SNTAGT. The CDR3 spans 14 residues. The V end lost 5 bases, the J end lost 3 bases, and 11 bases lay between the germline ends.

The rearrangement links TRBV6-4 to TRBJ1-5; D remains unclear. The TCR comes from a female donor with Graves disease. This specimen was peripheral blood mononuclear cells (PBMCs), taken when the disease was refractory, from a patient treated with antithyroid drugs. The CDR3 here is CASSYYGPNQPQHF. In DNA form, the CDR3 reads TGTGCCAGCAGTTACTACGGACCCAATCAGCCCCAGCATTTT.